A single sample is the source of the 11 T cell receptor beta chains below, sequenced in a study of vaccination effects on CD4 cells after COVID-19. Before sequencing took place, the ViraFEST assay used viral peptide pools to expand antigen-specific CD4+ T cells. On roughly day 10 of culture, CD4+ T cells were separated out. This person caught SARS-CoV-2 sometime from March to December 2020, and PCR testing confirmed the infection. Assay used: immunoSEQ multiplex PCR; TCRdb lists only in-frame clones, some missing. The sample yields 55,000 to 90,000 clones, around 70% seen once. The antigens these receptors bind are not known. The source was CD4+ T cells from PBMCs cultured with HIV peptides, collected before COVID-19 vaccination. Specified subset: HIV-1 Nef peptide pool negative control/reference culture. These receptors were taken from a human donor who had a prior SARS-CoV-2 infection.

The rearrangement links TRBV7-9 to TRBJ2-3; D is uncertain. The germline V gene has CDR1 SEHNR and CDR2 FQNEAQ (reference sequence). Trimming removed 3 bases from V and 0 bases from J, with 7 bases in between. The CDR3 covers 14 residues. The CDR3 region is CASSFTTSTDTQYF. CDR3 DNA sequence: TGTGCCAGCAGCTTCACCACTAGCACAGATACGCAGTATTTT.

This chain joins TRBV11-3 and TRBJ2-3, with 7 bases that match TRBD1. The V segment lost 5 bases and the J segment 1 base; nucleotides outside the gene matches: 3. The CDR3 has 14 residues. Germline values: CDR1 SGHNT, CDR2 YENEEA. The DNA of the CDR3 is TGTGCCAGCAGCCAGGGGGAAGGCACAGATACGCAGTATTTT. This encodes CASSQGEGTDTQYF.

This chain links TRBV29-1 with TRBJ2-3, with TRBD2 identical over 14 bases. The germline CDR1 and CDR2 sequences are SQVTM and ANQGSEA. V lost 5 bases and J lost 2; bases outside the gene matches: 6. The CDR3 is 16 amino acids. The CDR3 here is CSVLGLAGGYTDTQYF. The CDR3 nucleotides read TGCAGCGTTCTAGGACTAGCGGGAGGATACACAGATACGCAGTATTTT.

V usage is TRBV29-1 and J usage is TRBJ2-1; D ambiguous. CDR1 and CDR2 from the germline V gene are SQVTM and ANQGSEA. V was cut by 5 bases and J by 0 bases, with 8 bases left in between. This CDR3 contains 13 residues. DNA of the CDR3: TGCAGCGTTCAAACCTTCTCCTACAATGAGCAGTTCTTC. Translated, it gives CSVQTFSYNEQFF.

The chain combines TRBV12-3 or TRBV12-4 with TRBJ2-3; no clear D gene. The V end lost 5 bases, the J end lost 4 bases, and 7 bases lay between the germline ends. This CDR3 contains 12 residues. The CDR3 sequence is CASSASADTQYF. The CDR3 DNA reads as TGTGCCAGCAGTGCGTCCGCAGATACGCAGTATTTT.

The rearrangement links TRBV18 to TRBJ1-1, with D maybe TRBD1 (5 bases). CDR3 length: 14 residues. CDR1 is KGHSH and CDR2 is LQKENI in the germline V gene. The V gene lost 0 bases and the J gene lost 5 bases, with 10 bases spanning the gap. The CDR3 nucleotides read TGTGCCAGCTCACCACCGGTGGGGGTAACTGAAGCTTTCTTT. The encoded protein is CASSPPVGVTEAFF.

V usage is TRBV24-1 and J usage is TRBJ2-5; 12 bases agree with TRBD2. V lost 4 bases to trimming and J lost 0 bases; unmatched junction nucleotides: 2. This CDR3 is 16 amino acids long. Per germline, CDR1 KGHDR and CDR2 SFDVKD. CDR3 in DNA: TGTGCCACCAGTGAAGGACTAGCGGGGTACCAAGAGACCCAGTACTTC. Amino acids: CATSEGLAGYQETQYF.

V gene TRBV29-1 combines with J gene TRBJ2-3; D unresolved. The germline V and J ends were trimmed by 0 bases and 6 bases, with 7 bases remaining between them. This CDR3 region has 12 residues. Germline V gene lookup returns CDR1 SQVTM and CDR2 ANQGSEA. This CDR3 reads CSVEDPTDTQYF. As DNA, the CDR3 is TGCAGCGTTGAAGATCCCACGGATACGCAGTATTTT.

The J gene is TRBJ1-1, the V gene TRBV19; D is ambiguous. The germline V gene encodes CDR1 LNHDA and CDR2 SQIVND (reference sequence). The V and J ends lost 4 bases and 1 base respectively, with 10 bases between them. The CDR3 consists of 14 residues. The CDR3 sequence: CASSTILGNTEAFF. The CDR3 bases are TGTGCCAGTAGTACTATATTAGGGAACACTGAAGCTTTCTTT.

The J gene is TRBJ2-3, the V gene TRBV9, with D unclear. Trimming pared 0 bases from V and 1 base from J, leaving 21 bases between. CDR1 is SGDLS and CDR2 is YYNGEE in the germline V gene. This CDR3 comprises 19 residues. Written as DNA, the CDR3 is TGTGCCAGCAGCGTAGCGGGTAGGGTAGGTATGGAAGGCACAGATACGCAGTATTTT. It specifies CASSVAGRVGMEGTDTQYF.

The CDR3 DNA sequence: TGTGCCAGCAGTGTTACAAGTAATGAAAAACTGTTTTTT. This translates into CASSVTSNEKLFF. The gene calls are TRBV2 and TRBJ1-4, with D unresolved. Trimming took off 4 bases at V and 4 bases at J, with 7 bases between the two ends. The CDR3 is 13 residues long. In germline, CDR1 is SNHLY, CDR2 FYNNEI.